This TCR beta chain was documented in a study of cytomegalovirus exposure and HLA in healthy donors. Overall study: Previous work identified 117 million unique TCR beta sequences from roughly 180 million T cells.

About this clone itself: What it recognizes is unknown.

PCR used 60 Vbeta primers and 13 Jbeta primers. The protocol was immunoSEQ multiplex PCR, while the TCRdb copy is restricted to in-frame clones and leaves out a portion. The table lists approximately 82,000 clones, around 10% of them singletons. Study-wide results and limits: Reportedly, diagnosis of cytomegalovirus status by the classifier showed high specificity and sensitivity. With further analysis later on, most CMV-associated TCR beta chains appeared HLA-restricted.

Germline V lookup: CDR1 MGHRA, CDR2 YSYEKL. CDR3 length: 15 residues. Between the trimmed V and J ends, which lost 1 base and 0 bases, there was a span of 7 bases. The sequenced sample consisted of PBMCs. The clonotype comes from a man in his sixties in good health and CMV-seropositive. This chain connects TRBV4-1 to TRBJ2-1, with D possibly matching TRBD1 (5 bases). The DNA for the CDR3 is TGCGCCAGCAGCCAAGGACAGCTCTCCTACAATGAGCAGTTCTTC. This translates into CASSQGQLSYNEQFF.